Below are 28 T cell receptor beta chains sequenced from a single sample in a study of cytomegalovirus exposure and HLA in healthy donors. In the PCR, 60 Vbeta and 13 Jbeta primers were used. Sequencing used immunoSEQ multiplex PCR; TCRdb keeps in-frame clones, though not all of them. The sample lists approximately 90,000 clones, approximately 70% occurring once. The sequenced sample was PBMCs. The receptor set was obtained from a woman between 45 and 60 years old in good health and CMV-seropositive.

The chain couples TRBV7-2 to TRBJ2-6, with D tentatively TRBD1 (6 bases). The CDR3 spans 15 residues. Germline V gives CDR1 SGHTA, CDR2 FQGNSA. With 3 bases removed from V and 5 bases from J, the gap between germline ends came to 11 bases. The CDR3 DNA reads as TGTGCCAGCAGCTTGGGGGCAGGAAGGGCCAACGTCCTGACTTTC. Translated: CASSLGAGRANVLTF.

This chain links TRBV28 with TRBJ2-7, with a weak D call TRBD1 (5 bases). Trimming took off 6 bases at V and 1 base at J, with 10 bases between the two ends. Germline V CDR1 and CDR2: MDHEN, SYDVKM. This CDR3 spans 13 amino acids. The chain's CDR3 is CASRQGISYEQYF. The CDR3, as DNA: TGTGCCAGCAGGCAGGGCATTTCCTACGAGCAGTACTTC.

The table lists this clone with a few counts. The CDR3 DNA sequence: TGTGCCAGCAGCCCCTCCGGGACTAGCAATGAGCAGTTCTTC. Translating gives CASSPSGTSNEQFF. The V gene is TRBV6-4, the J gene TRBJ2-1, with 8 bases fitting TRBD2. Germline CDR1 reads MRHNA; CDR2 reads SNTAGT. The CDR3 runs 14 residues. V was clipped by 6 bases and J by 6 bases; unmatched bases: 7.

There are a few counts of this clone. The junction shows a germline mismatch at one end, possibly a read error. V usage is TRBV7-9 and J usage is TRBJ2-7; no firm D call. CDR1 SEHNR and CDR2 FQNEAQ come from the germline V gene (reference sequence). This CDR3 is built from 12 residues. The CDR3 bases are TGTTCCAGCAGCTTACCCCCATACGAGCAGTACTTC. Encoded protein: CSSSLPPYEQYF.

The chain employs TRBV7-2 and TRBJ2-1; TRBD2 matches 8 bases. This CDR3 has 15 amino acids. With V trimmed by 2 bases and J by 5 bases, 5 bases remained unmatched. Germline CDR1 reads SGHTA; CDR2 reads FQGNSA. The CDR3 sequence is CASSLRLAHDNEQFF. The CDR3 DNA reads as TGTGCCAGCAGCTTACGACTAGCGCACGACAATGAGCAGTTCTTC.

To note about this clone: At one boundary the junction diverges from the germline segment, which might be a read error. The chain employs TRBV7-7 and TRBJ2-1, with a weak D call TRBD1 (6 bases). The germline gives CDR1 SSHAT, CDR2 FNYEAQ (reference sequence). The CDR3 runs to 15 residues. CDR3: CASSLLTTGGGEQFF. CDR3 in DNA: TGTGCTAGCAGCTTATTGACGACAGGAGGTGGTGAGCAGTTCTTC.

This clone was detected once. The V and J genes are TRBV19 and TRBJ2-1; D is perhaps TRBD2 (6 bases). CDR1 is LNHDA and CDR2 is SQIVND in the germline V gene (reference sequence). The V and J ends lost 1 base and 9 bases respectively, with 13 bases between them. The CDR3 contains 14 residues. As DNA, the CDR3 is TGTGCCAGTAGTATAGGGAGACTAGACTTTGAGCAGTTCTTC. Translating gives CASSIGRLDFEQFF.

V gene TRBV29-1 combines with J gene TRBJ2-1, with D perhaps matching TRBD2 (6 bases). There are 13 residues in the CDR3. V lost 5 bases and J lost 10, with 18 bases in between. Per the germline V gene, CDR1 is SQVTM and CDR2 is ANQGSEA. The CDR3 sequence: CSVTRLEVWEQFF. CDR3 in DNA: TGCAGCGTTACCCGACTAGAGGTATGGGAGCAGTTCTTC.

The J gene is TRBJ1-1, the V gene TRBV25-1, with 7 bases identical to TRBD1. The V segment lost 3 bases and the J segment 11 bases; nucleotides outside the gene matches: 6. The germline gives CDR1 MGHDK, CDR2 SYGVNS. This CDR3 contains 12 residues. CDR3 sequence: CASSDQGQRAFF. The DNA for the CDR3 is TGTGCCAGCAGTGACCAGGGACAGAGGGCTTTCTTT.

The chain joins TRBV6-4 to TRBJ2-3; D is possibly TRBD1 (6 bases). CDR3 length: 13 residues. The germline V gene has CDR1 MRHNA and CDR2 SNTAGT. Trimming removed 6 bases at V and 3 bases at J, with 10 bases between. CDR3 sequence reads: CASSADRTDTQYF. The CDR3 region has the DNA TGTGCCAGCAGCGCGGACAGAACAGATACGCAGTATTTT.

V is TRBV10-1 and J is TRBJ2-7, with D possibly matching TRBD2 (5 bases). This CDR3 has 12 amino acids. CDR1 WNHNN and CDR2 SYGVQD come from the germline V gene (reference sequence). V lost 6 bases and J 5 bases, leaving 11 bases between the germline ends. Written as DNA, the CDR3 is TGCGCCAGCAGCGGAGGTCTCGACGAGCAGTACTTC. Encoded protein: CASSGGLDEQYF.

This clone was counted between two and nine times. V is TRBV28 and J is TRBJ1-2; maybe TRBD1 (5 bases). The CDR3 contains 13 residues. Germline V gene lookup returns CDR1 MDHEN and CDR2 SYDVKM. Trimming stripped 2 bases from V and 4 bases from J, with 8 bases between. The CDR3 loop is CASSLDSGYGYTF. DNA for the CDR3: TGTGCCAGCAGTTTAGACAGTGGCTATGGCTACACCTTC.

This chain joins TRBV6-1 and TRBJ2-5; a possible D gene is TRBD1 (6 bases). The germline V gene has CDR1 MNHNS and CDR2 SASEGT. Trimming removed 0 bases at V and 5 bases at J, with 25 bases between. CDR3 size: 19 residues. CDR3 sequence: CASSEATSTSGVPRETQYF. CDR3 coding DNA: TGTGCCAGCAGTGAAGCTACCTCCACCTCAGGGGTCCCTCGGGAGACCCAGTACTTC.

The chain couples TRBV6-5 to TRBJ2-5, with TRBD2 matching 9 bases. This CDR3 region has 15 residues. V dropped 5 bases and J dropped 0; count of bases not matched to a gene: 4. Germline CDR1 reads MNHEY; CDR2 reads SVGAGI. This CDR3 is CASSSLAGYQETQYF. The CDR3 region has the DNA TGTGCCAGCAGTAGCCTAGCGGGATACCAAGAGACCCAGTACTTC.

The chain combines TRBV5-4 with TRBJ1-1; D may be TRBD1 (6 bases). With 1 base removed from V and 4 bases from J, the gap between germline ends came to 11 bases. Germline V CDR1 and CDR2: SGHNT, YYREEE (reference sequence). The CDR3 contains 14 residues. CDR3: CASSLNRVGTEAFF. The CDR3, as DNA: TGTGCCAGCAGCTTGAACAGGGTGGGCACTGAAGCTTTCTTT. Together with reference TRBV5-4 and TRBJ1-1, the CDR3 gives the full variable domain: ETGVTQSPTHLIKTRGQQVTLRCSSQSGHNTVSWYQQALGQGPQFIFQYYREEENGRGNFPPRFSGLQFPNYSSELNVNALELDDSALYLCASSLNRVGTEAFFGQGTRLTVV.

The genes are TRBV5-1 and TRBJ2-7; a possible D gene is TRBD1 (5 bases). The germline V gene has CDR1 SGHRS and CDR2 YFSETQ. V lost 4 bases and J 4 bases, leaving 12 bases between the germline ends. The CDR3 has 13 amino acids. The CDR3 loop is CASSPQTAYEQYF. Here the CDR3 DNA reads TGCGCCAGCAGCCCCCAGACAGCTTACGAGCAGTACTTC.

The chain carries TRBV5-6 and TRBJ2-5, with TRBD2 identical over 13 bases. From germline, CDR1 is SGHDT and CDR2 YYEEEE. Unmatched junction bases numbered 7, after V lost 4 bases and J lost 7 bases. The length of the CDR3 is 15 residues. The CDR3 DNA reads TGTGCCAGCAGCGTCGGACTAGCGGGAGCATCGACCCAGTACTTC. Translation gives CASSVGLAGASTQYF.

The genes are TRBV27 and TRBJ1-4; 8 bases align to TRBD1. Germline V gives CDR1 MNHEY, CDR2 SMNVEV (reference sequence). With 5 bases clipped from V and 7 bases from J, the junction kept 0 bases outside the gene matches. The CDR3 contains 12 residues. The CDR3 is CASSDRGEKLFF. The CDR3 bases are TGTGCCAGCAGTGACAGGGGTGAAAAACTGTTTTTT.

V and J are TRBV29-1 and TRBJ2-2; 14 bases fit TRBD2. The V and J ends lost 7 bases and 7 bases, in that order; junction bases with no gene match: 5. The germline V gene encodes CDR1 SQVTM and CDR2 ANQGSEA. This CDR3 contains 14 residues. CDR3 nucleotide sequence: TGCAGCGGGGGGACTAGCGGGAGCATCGGGGAGCTGTTTTTT. Translation: CSGGTSGSIGELFF.

The rearrangement links TRBV6-5 to TRBJ2-1, with 7 positions matching TRBD1. Unmatched junction bases numbered 8, after V lost 8 bases and J lost 10 bases. Germline CDR1 is MNHEY and CDR2 is SVGAGI. There are 12 residues in the CDR3. The CDR3 DNA reads TGTGCCAGCGGGAGACAGGGTGGCGAGCAGTTCTTC. Amino acid sequence: CASGRQGGEQFF.

This clone was detected only a few times. The rearrangement links TRBV29-1 to TRBJ2-7; 9 bases align to TRBD1. The germline V gene encodes CDR1 SQVTM and CDR2 ANQGSEA. After removal of 4 bases from V and 1 base from J, the junction contained 14 bases not matched to a gene. The CDR3 length is 17 residues. CDR3 loop: CSVGIWGRQGESYEQYF. For the CDR3, the DNA is TGCAGCGTTGGGATATGGGGGAGACAGGGGGAATCCTACGAGCAGTACTTC.

This clone was detected a few times. The rearrangement uses TRBV7-2 and TRBJ2-7; TRBD2 might be the D (6 bases). The V end was cut by 8 bases, the J end by 3 bases, with 14 bases between. The germline V gene encodes CDR1 SGHTA and CDR2 FQGNSA. There are 13 residues in the CDR3. Here the CDR3 DNA reads TGTGCCAGCGCGGAGGGCCCTCTCTACGAGCAGTACTTC. Residues: CASAEGPLYEQYF.

V and J are TRBV2 and TRBJ2-3; tentatively, D is TRBD2 (5 bases). V lost 4 bases to trimming and J lost 2 bases, with 13 bases between them. The germline V gene encodes CDR1 SNHLY and CDR2 FYNNEI. This CDR3 spans 15 amino acids. The CDR3 nucleotides are TGTGCCAGCAGTGGCCGTGGCGGGTACACAGATACGCAGTATTTT. Protein sequence: CASSGRGGYTDTQYF.

The sample holds a few counts of this clone. This sequence joins TRBV4-2 and TRBJ2-1; TRBD2 matches at 8 bases. The CDR3 sequence is 17 residues long. Trimming removed 1 base from V and 8 bases from J; junction bases left unmatched: 13. Germline CDR1 reads LGHNA; CDR2 reads YNFKEQ. DNA of the CDR3: TGTGCCAGCAGCCAAGGGGCCCGAGCGGGAGTGGGCGATGAGCAGTTCTTC. Its protein is CASSQGARAGVGDEQFF.

The J gene is TRBJ1-2, the V gene TRBV28; no reliable D call. CDR3 length equals 11 residues. Trimming left V 1 base short and J 8 bases short, with 5 bases between. Looked up from germline, CDR1 is MDHEN and CDR2 is SYDVKM. CDR3 DNA sequence: TGTGCCAGCAGTTTATCGAGAGGCTACACCTTC. Amino acid sequence: CASSLSRGYTF.

This clone turned up a few times. V gene TRBV11-2 combines with J gene TRBJ2-3, with D possibly being TRBD1 (5 bases). The CDR3 is made up of 16 amino acids. CDR1 is SGHAT, CDR2 FQNNGV, per germline. V dropped 5 bases and J dropped 3 bases, with 18 bases sitting between them. CDR3 residues: CASSATARGSTDTQYF. The DNA of the CDR3 is TGTGCCAGCAGCGCCACGGCTAGGGGATCGACAGATACGCAGTATTTT.

The rearrangement links TRBV7-9 to TRBJ1-4; 8 bases line up with TRBD1. The length of the CDR3 is 17 residues. Germline V gene data show CDR1 as SEHNR and CDR2 as FQNEAQ (reference sequence). J was trimmed by 4 bases and V by 5 bases; bases with no gene match: 12. CDR3 sequence: CASSAWDRMVFNEKLFF. The CDR3 DNA reads TGTGCCAGCAGCGCCTGGGACAGGATGGTTTTTAATGAAAAACTGTTTTTT.

Remarks on this clone: This specimen includes other DNA sequences encoding the same CDR3. V gene TRBV5-1 combines with J gene TRBJ2-3; TRBD2 aligns across 9 bases. V lost 1 base, J lost 0 bases, and 0 bases stayed unmatched. The germline gives CDR1 SGHRS, CDR2 YFSETQ. The CDR3 length is 15 residues. The CDR3 loop is CASSLTSGSTDTQYF. The CDR3 DNA follows: TGCGCCAGCAGCTTGACTAGCGGGAGCACAGATACGCAGTATTTT.